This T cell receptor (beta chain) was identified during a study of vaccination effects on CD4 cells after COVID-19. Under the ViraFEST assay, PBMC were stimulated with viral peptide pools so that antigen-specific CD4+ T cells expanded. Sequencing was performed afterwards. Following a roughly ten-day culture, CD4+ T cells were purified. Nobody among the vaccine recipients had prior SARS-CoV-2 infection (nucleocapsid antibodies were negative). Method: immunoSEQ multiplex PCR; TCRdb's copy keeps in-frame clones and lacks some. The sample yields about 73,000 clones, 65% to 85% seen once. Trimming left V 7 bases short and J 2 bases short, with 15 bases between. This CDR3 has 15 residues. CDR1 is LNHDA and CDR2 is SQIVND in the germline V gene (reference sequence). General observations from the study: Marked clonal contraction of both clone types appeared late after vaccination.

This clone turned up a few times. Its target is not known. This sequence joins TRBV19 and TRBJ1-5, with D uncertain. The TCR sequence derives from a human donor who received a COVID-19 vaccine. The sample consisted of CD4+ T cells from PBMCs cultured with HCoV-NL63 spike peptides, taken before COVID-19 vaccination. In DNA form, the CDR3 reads TGTGCCAGTAACGGAGGGCAAGAAGGCAATCAGCCCCAGCATTTT. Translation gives CASNGGQEGNQPQHF.